What follows are 29 T cell receptor beta chains derived from one specimen sequenced in a study of cytomegalovirus exposure and HLA in healthy donors. PCR employed 60 Vbeta and 13 Jbeta primers. The repertoire was sequenced with immunoSEQ multiplex PCR; TCRdb's copy has only in-frame clones and lacks some. In the table there are about 130,000 clones, over 75% of which are singletons. Source material: PBMCs. These receptors came from a man younger than 35 in good health and CMV-seropositive.

The chain combines TRBV11-3 with TRBJ1-1; D may be TRBD1 (5 bases). V lost 0 bases to trimming and J lost 9 bases, with 11 bases between them. CDR3 length: 13 amino acids. Germline CDR1 reads SGHNT; CDR2 reads YENEEA. The CDR3 DNA reads as TGTGCCAGCAGCTTAGACAGGGAGGGGAAAGCTTTCTTT. It specifies CASSLDREGKAFF.

In its sample, this clone was seen once. The rearrangement links TRBV5-6 to TRBJ2-7; D may be TRBD1 (6 bases). The CDR3 is 16 amino acids. Looked up from germline, CDR1 is SGHDT and CDR2 is YYEEEE. V lost 2 bases, J lost 0 bases, and 15 bases lay in between. As DNA, the CDR3 is TGTGCCAGCAGCTTTCAGGACAGCCCGAGCTCCTACGAGCAGTACTTC. This sequence encodes CASSFQDSPSSYEQYF.

In its sample, this clone was seen a few times. This chain joins TRBV27 and TRBJ1-6; D is unresolved. Germline CDR1 MNHEY, CDR2 SMNVEV (reference sequence). CDR3 size: 15 residues. V dropped 2 bases and J dropped 3 bases, with 8 bases sitting between them. CDR3 DNA sequence: TGTGCCAGCAGTTTAAACCGACTCTATAATTCACCCCTCCACTTT. Its translation: CASSLNRLYNSPLHF.

The chain combines TRBV4-3 with TRBJ2-2, with 9 bases matching TRBD1. There are 20 residues in the CDR3. The germline V gene has CDR1 LGHNA and CDR2 YSLEER. Unmatched junction bases numbered 15, after V lost 3 bases and J lost 1 base. Written as DNA, the CDR3 is TGCGCCAGCAGCCACTCGTGGACAGGGGAGGGCCCCCTGAACACCGGGGAGCTGTTTTTT. Protein sequence: CASSHSWTGEGPLNTGELFF.

The chain joins TRBV28 to TRBJ1-1; the match to TRBD1 covers 10 bases. Germline CDR1 MDHEN, CDR2 SYDVKM. This CDR3 region has 19 residues. Trimming at V came to 5 bases and at J to 7 bases, leaving 22 bases not matched to a gene. CDR3 coding DNA: TGTGCCAGCAGTCGGTCCTGGTTTGATAGGGACAGGGGAAATAATGAAGCTTTCTTT. It is translated as CASSRSWFDRDRGNNEAFF.

The chain couples TRBV11-2 to TRBJ2-7; tentative D call: TRBD1 (5 bases). Trimming shortened V by 4 bases and J by 3 bases, and 19 bases separated the two germline ends. Germline lookup yields CDR1 SGHAT and CDR2 FQNNGV. The CDR3 length is 16 residues. CDR3 amino acids: CASSSPGGAQSYEQYF. The CDR3 DNA follows: TGTGCCAGCAGCTCCCCCGGTGGGGCACAAAGCTACGAGCAGTACTTC.

This rearrangement joins TRBV6-5 to TRBJ1-5; D remains unclear. The V end lost 5 bases, the J end lost 3 bases, and 8 bases lay between the germline ends. CDR1 is MNHEY and CDR2 is SVGAGI in the germline V gene. This CDR3 is built from 13 residues. The CDR3 coding sequence is TGTGCCAGCAGTGTGAAGCTCAATCAGCCCCAGCATTTT. It is translated as CASSVKLNQPQHF.

The V call is TRBV7-6, the J call TRBJ2-3; D not resolved. V was pared by 0 bases and J by 6 bases, with 4 bases between. The CDR3 sequence is 12 residues long. Per germline, CDR1 SGHVS and CDR2 FNYEAQ. The CDR3 is CASSLAADTQYF. The DNA for the CDR3 is TGTGCCAGCAGCTTAGCGGCCGATACGCAGTATTTT.

In its sample, this clone was seen many times. The V gene is TRBV4-3, the J gene TRBJ1-1; D is possibly TRBD1 (5 bases). This CDR3 spans 16 amino acids. Per germline, CDR1 LGHNA and CDR2 YSLEER. V gave up 3 bases and J gave up 2 bases, with 16 bases separating them. CDR3 in amino acids: CASSQRLTEVNTEAFF. The CDR3 DNA is TGCGCCAGCAGCCAGAGGCTGACAGAAGTTAACACTGAAGCTTTCTTT.

The chain joins TRBV19 to TRBJ2-1; 7 positions match TRBD1. With 2 bases clipped from V and 5 bases from J, the junction kept 3 bases outside the gene matches. The CDR3 covers 14 residues. CDR1 is LNHDA and CDR2 is SQIVND in the germline V gene (reference sequence). The CDR3 DNA follows: TGTGCCAGTAGTATAAGGGGGCGGGACAATGAGCAGTTCTTC. Its protein product is CASSIRGRDNEQFF. Combining the CDR3 with reference TRBV19 and TRBJ2-1 gives the whole variable domain DGGITQSPKYLFRKEGQNVTLSCEQNLNHDAMYWYRQDPGQGLRLIYYSQIVNDFQKGDIAEGYSVSREKKESFPLTVTSAQKNPTAFYLCASSIRGRDNEQFFGPGTRLTVL.

The J gene is TRBJ2-1, the V gene TRBV27; 8 positions agree with TRBD2. The CDR3 is made up of 13 amino acids. CDR1 and CDR2 (germline): MNHEY, SMNVEV (reference sequence). After removal of 6 bases from V and 12 bases from J, the junction contained 10 bases not matched to a gene. This CDR3 reads CASSQREGVRQFF. The CDR3 DNA follows: TGTGCCAGCAGCCAACGGGAGGGGGTAAGGCAGTTCTTC.

The gene calls are TRBV5-1 and TRBJ2-5, with a weak D call TRBD2 (5 bases). The germline CDR1 and CDR2 sequences are SGHRS and YFSETQ. The CDR3 covers 14 residues. Trimming removed 2 bases from V and 4 bases from J, with 12 bases in between. In nucleotides, the CDR3 is TGCGCCAGCAGCTTCCGGGATAAAGGAGAGACCCAGTACTTC. Protein sequence: CASSFRDKGETQYF.

This clone appeared once. The chain links TRBV7-9 to TRBJ2-1, with 7 bases identical to TRBD1. Germline V lookup: CDR1 SEHNR, CDR2 FQNEAQ (reference sequence). Trimming cost V 5 bases and J 4 bases; bases outside gene matches: 8. The length of the CDR3 is 15 residues. The CDR3 region is CASSPTGVSYNEQFF. CDR3 DNA: TGTGCCAGCAGCCCAACAGGGGTGTCGTACAATGAGCAGTTCTTC.

The chain employs TRBV7-8 and TRBJ2-7; TRBD2 matches 7 bases. Germline V gene lookup returns CDR1 SGHVS and CDR2 FQNEAQ. Trimming removed 5 bases from V and 1 base from J; junction bases left unmatched: 11. This CDR3 spans 16 amino acids. The DNA of the CDR3 is TGTGCCAGCAGCCTGGGGGAGCGGGGTCGTTCCTACGAGCAGTACTTC. Protein product: CASSLGERGRSYEQYF.

This clone was detected a few times. The chain recombines TRBV18 with TRBJ2-7; D is possibly TRBD1 (6 bases). V was pared by 6 bases and J by 4 bases, with 22 bases between. The CDR3 consists of 16 residues. Germline V gene sequence: CDR1 KGHSH, CDR2 LQKENI. CDR3 in DNA: TGTGCCAGCTCCCCGCCCCGAGGCAGGGGTACTTACGAGCAGTACTTC. Translating it yields CASSPPRGRGTYEQYF. Looking up the rest from reference TRBV18 and TRBJ2-7 gives the full variable domain: NAGVMQNPRHLVRRRGQEARLRCSPMKGHSHVYWYRQLPEEGLKFMVYLQKENIIDESGMPKERFSAEFPKEGPSILRIQQVVRGDSAAYFCASSPPRGRGTYEQYFGPGTRLTVT.

The chain is built from TRBV9 and TRBJ2-7; weak D call: TRBD1 (6 bases). Germline V gives CDR1 SGDLS, CDR2 YYNGEE. CDR3 length: 15 residues. V was pared by 0 bases and J by 0 bases, with 10 bases between. The CDR3 DNA reads as TGTGCCAGCAGCGTAGATGGGACACCCTCCTACGAGCAGTACTTC. This sequence encodes CASSVDGTPSYEQYF.

The genes are TRBV19 and TRBJ2-3, with D perhaps matching TRBD2 (5 bases). There are 14 residues in the CDR3. Germline CDR1 is LNHDA and CDR2 is SQIVND (reference sequence). The V and J ends lost 5 bases and 2 bases respectively, with 11 bases between them. The CDR3, as DNA: TGTGCCAGTAGTGGCTCCGGGGACACAGATACGCAGTATTTT. Translating it yields CASSGSGDTDTQYF.

V gene TRBV27 combines with J gene TRBJ1-4; D unclear. The CDR3 extends over 15 amino acids. V was clipped by 4 bases and J by 1 base, with 10 bases between them. Germline V gene data show CDR1 as MNHEY and CDR2 as SMNVEV (reference sequence). The CDR3 is CASSSYGVTNEKLFF. CDR3 in DNA: TGTGCCAGCAGTTCATACGGAGTAACTAATGAAAAACTGTTTTTT.

This chain links TRBV9 with TRBJ1-2; maybe TRBD1 (5 bases). CDR1 is SGDLS, CDR2 YYNGEE, per germline. V dropped 0 bases and J dropped 6 bases, with 12 bases sitting between them. There are 14 residues in the CDR3. For the CDR3, the DNA is TGTGCCAGCAGCGTAGGGGGGGGAAAGGATGGCTACACCTTC. It specifies CASSVGGGKDGYTF.

Note on this clone: In the same sample, other DNA sequences code for this CDR3. The chain carries TRBV7-9 and TRBJ2-3; D is unclear. This CDR3 is built from 12 residues. V lost 2 bases, J lost 3 bases, and 3 bases lay in between. The germline V gene has CDR1 SEHNR and CDR2 FQNEAQ (reference sequence). The CDR3, as DNA: TGTGCCAGCAGCTTACGGACAGATACGCAGTATTTT. It specifies CASSLRTDTQYF.

The chain is built from TRBV5-6 and TRBJ1-5; D gene uncertain. The CDR3 contains 14 residues. Germline values: CDR1 SGHDT, CDR2 YYEEEE. With 0 bases removed from V and 4 bases from J, the gap between germline ends came to 8 bases. The CDR3 DNA follows: TGTGCCAGCAGCTTGGTGTCAGGTAATCAGCCCCAGCATTTT. Translated, it gives CASSLVSGNQPQHF. Full variable domain (missing parts from reference TRBV5-6 and TRBJ1-5): DAGVTQSPTHLIKTRGQQVTLRCSPKSGHDTVSWYQQALGQGPQFIFQYYEEEERQRGNFPDRFSGHQFPNYSSELNVNALLLGDSALYLCASSLVSGNQPQHFGDGTRLSIL.

This clone was seen a single time. The genes are TRBV9 and TRBJ2-7; 7 nucleotides match TRBD1. The J segment lost 1 base and the V segment lost 0 bases, leaving 10 bases of the junction unmatched. Germline V lookup: CDR1 SGDLS, CDR2 YYNGEE. CDR3 length: 17 amino acids. CDR3 DNA: TGTGCCAGCAGCGTAGAACCTAGGGGGCTAGGATCCTACGAGCAGTACTTC. This sequence encodes CASSVEPRGLGSYEQYF.

The J gene is TRBJ2-3, the V gene TRBV11-2; 7 positions agree with TRBD1. CDR3 length: 16 amino acids. Germline V lookup: CDR1 SGHAT, CDR2 FQNNGV. The trim removed 1 base at V and 4 bases at J, leaving 8 bases unmatched. The CDR3 loop reads CASSLVGQVAADTQYF. The CDR3 DNA follows: TGTGCCAGCAGCTTAGTCGGACAGGTGGCGGCAGATACGCAGTATTTT.

The V and J genes are TRBV7-2 and TRBJ2-2; no definite D call. The V end was cut by 6 bases, the J end by 2 bases, with 7 bases between. Germline V gene data show CDR1 as SGHTA and CDR2 as FQGNSA. The length of the CDR3 is 13 residues. The CDR3 loop reads CASRNRNTGELFF. CDR3 sequence (DNA): TGTGCCAGCAGAAATAGAAACACCGGGGAGCTGTTTTTT.

The chain combines TRBV2 with TRBJ2-7; TRBD2 matches at 9 bases. The V and J ends lost 8 bases and 6 bases, in that order; junction bases with no gene match: 11. From germline, CDR1 is SNHLY and CDR2 FYNNEI. This CDR3 has 14 residues. The CDR3 protein is CASFRGLAGSEQYF. The CDR3 nucleotides are TGTGCCAGCTTTAGGGGCCTAGCGGGATCCGAGCAGTACTTC.

Details on this clone: Germline and junction disagree at one end, which may indicate a read error. Other DNA sequences of this sample code for an identical CDR3. V is TRBV7-9 and J is TRBJ2-7; D gene ambiguous. CDR3 length: 12 amino acids. Germline V lookup: CDR1 SEHNR, CDR2 FQNEAQ (reference sequence). The CDR3 DNA is TGTTCCAGCAGCTTAACCGGCTACGAGCAGTACTTC. Translated, it gives CSSSLTGYEQYF.

The chain links TRBV27 to TRBJ2-6, with 7 positions matching TRBD1. V was clipped by 2 bases and J by 2 bases; unmatched bases: 3. The CDR3 spans 16 residues. Germline lookup yields CDR1 MNHEY and CDR2 SMNVEV (reference sequence). CDR3 sequence: CASSLTGETGANVLTF. The CDR3 DNA is TGTGCCAGCAGTTTAACAGGGGAAACTGGGGCCAACGTCCTGACTTTC.

This rearrangement joins TRBV10-3 to TRBJ2-7; TRBD2 agrees at 7 bases. Per germline, CDR1 ENHRY and CDR2 SYGVKD. V shed 3 bases, J shed 13 bases, and the junction held 15 bases outside the gene matches. CDR3 length: 14 amino acids. The chain's CDR3 is CAISEQSGTGFSYF. In nucleotides, the CDR3 is TGTGCCATCAGTGAACAGAGCGGGACGGGGTTCTCTTACTTC.

J is TRBJ1-2 and V is TRBV7-2, with D uncertain. CDR3 length: 13 amino acids. Germline V gene lookup returns CDR1 SGHTA and CDR2 FQGNSA. V gave up 3 bases and J gave up 2 bases, with 7 bases separating them. The CDR3 sequence: CASSFSINYGYTF. Written as DNA, the CDR3 is TGTGCCAGCAGCTTCAGTATCAACTATGGCTACACCTTC.